Presented here are 15 T cell receptor beta chains from one specimen sequenced in a study of T cell clonotyping in hematopoietic cell transplantation. Libraries were prepared by immunoSEQ multiplex PCR; TCRdb keeps only in-frame clonotypes and omits some of them. The sample includes 6,000 to 9,000 clones, 75% to 90% of them seen just once. The specimen was PBMCs, collected 30 days after allogeneic stem cell transplant. These receptors were obtained from a female patient in her 50s who had an allogeneic stem cell transplant from an unrelated donor, so the T cells may come from the graft donor. Some clones in this sample may be carry-over from other donors' samples.

V is TRBV10-2 and J is TRBJ2-3; a weak D match, TRBD2 (6 bases). Between the trimmed V and J ends, which lost 2 bases and 0 bases, there was a span of 18 bases. This CDR3 has 18 residues. Germline CDR1 WSHSY, CDR2 SAAADI. CDR3 sequence reads: CASSEDIWVGGSTDTQYF. CDR3 DNA sequence: TGCGCCAGCAGTGAGGACATCTGGGTCGGGGGAAGCACAGATACGCAGTATTTT.

This clone has only a few counts. The genes are TRBV21-1 and TRBJ1-5. TRBV21-1 is shown as a pseudogene. CDR3 length equals 22 residues. CDR3 DNA sequence: TGTGCCAGCAGCAAAGAATGGGTTCGGGGAGAGAAAATACCGGGCTTCAATCAGCCCCAGCATTTT. Its protein product is CASSKEWVRGEKIPGFNQPQHF.

The rearrangement joins TRBV10-2 to TRBJ2-7; D is perhaps TRBD1 or TRBD2 (5 bases each). Germline CDR1 WSHSY, CDR2 SAAADI. Trimming cost V 0 bases and J 3 bases, with 12 bases left between them. CDR3 length: 15 residues. The CDR3 nucleotides read TGCGCCAGCAGTGAGTCGACGGGGCCTCACTACGAGCAGTACTTC. It is translated as CASSESTGPHYEQYF.

V and J are TRBV5-1 and TRBJ1-4, with a tentative D call TRBD1 (5 bases). The CDR3 covers 16 residues. Germline V CDR1 and CDR2: SGHRS, YFSETQ. The germline V and J ends were trimmed by 1 base and 2 bases, with 12 bases remaining between them. The CDR3 nucleotides read TGCGCCAGCAGCTTGCAGGGAGGGACGACTAATGAAAAACTGTTTTTT. As protein: CASSLQGGTTNEKLFF.

The chain carries TRBV5-4 and TRBJ2-5; perhaps TRBD2 as D (5 bases). The CDR3 runs to 17 residues. V was pared by 1 base and J by 1 base, with 17 bases between. CDR1 SGHNT and CDR2 YYREEE come from the germline V gene (reference sequence). The CDR3 here is CASSLNSARRLQETQYF. The CDR3 DNA is TGTGCCAGCAGCTTGAATAGCGCCCGCCGGCTCCAAGAGACCCAGTACTTC.

This clone is labeled large. The genes are TRBV28 and TRBJ2-1; possible D gene TRBD2, 5 bases. CDR1 and CDR2 (germline): MDHEN, SYDVKM. The ends were cut back, 5 bases at V and 4 bases at J, with 18 bases in the middle. The CDR3 has 16 amino acids. The CDR3 sequence is CASSPLGAVGYNEQFF. CDR3 nucleotides: TGTGCCAGCAGTCCACTGGGAGCGGTGGGGTACAATGAGCAGTTCTTC.

The CDR3, as DNA: TGCGCCAGCAGCCAAGAGAAGGCGGTTATGGGGACCCAGTACTTC. It is translated as CASSQEKAVMGTQYF. This chain joins TRBV4-1 and TRBJ2-5, with D uncertain. V was shortened by 0 bases and J by 7 bases, with 15 bases between the two germline ends. The CDR3 extends over 15 amino acids. Germline-derived CDR1 and CDR2 are MGHRA and YSYEKL.

The DNA of the CDR3 is TGTGCCAGCTCGCCTACGCCCGGGACACTCTCCTATAATTCACCCCTCCACTTT. It is translated as CASSPTPGTLSYNSPLHF. The chain uses TRBV18 and TRBJ1-6; TRBD1 is a possible D gene (6 bases). This CDR3 is 18 amino acids long. With 6 bases removed from V and 0 bases from J, the gap between germline ends came to 18 bases. Germline CDR1 KGHSH, CDR2 LQKENI.

The V and J genes are TRBV18 and TRBJ2-3; a weak D match, TRBD2 (5 bases). The V gene lost 3 bases and the J gene lost 1 base, with 20 bases spanning the gap. The CDR3 consists of 18 residues. Germline loops: CDR1 KGHSH, CDR2 LQKENI. The CDR3 nucleotides are TGTGCCAGCTCACCTTGGAGTAAGGGATTGGGAGGCACAGATACGCAGTATTTT. This gives the protein CASSPWSKGLGGTDTQYF.

V gene TRBV7-9 combines with J gene TRBJ1-4; TRBD1 aligns across 7 bases. This CDR3 contains 15 residues. Trimming at V came to 1 base and at J to 3 bases, leaving 2 bases not matched to a gene. Germline lookup yields CDR1 SEHNR and CDR2 FQNEAQ (reference sequence). The CDR3 spells CASSLDRGANEKLFF. CDR3 bases: TGTGCCAGCAGCTTAGACAGGGGCGCTAATGAAAAACTGTTTTTT. Filled out from reference TRBV7-9 and TRBJ1-4, the complete variable domain reads DTGVSQNPRHKITKRGQNVTFRCDPISEHNRLYWYRQTLGQGPEFLTYFQNEAQLEKSRLLSDRFSAERPKGSFSTLEIQRTEQGDSAMYLCASSLDRGANEKLFFGSGTQLSVL.

The chain uses TRBV11-2 and TRBJ1-3; TRBD1 is a possible D gene (5 bases). Germline lookup yields CDR1 SGHAT and CDR2 FQNNGV. V was trimmed by 1 base and J by 0 bases, leaving 16 bases between them. The CDR3 extends over 18 amino acids. The CDR3, as DNA: TGTGCCAGCAGCTTAGGACCAAACGGGGCTTACTCTGGAAACACCATATATTTT. Its protein product is CASSLGPNGAYSGNTIYF.

The gene calls are TRBV6-6 and TRBJ2-7, with a weak D call TRBD2 (6 bases). Germline V gene data show CDR1 as MNHNY and CDR2 as SVGAGI (reference sequence). The CDR3 spans 16 residues. V shed 6 bases and J shed 0 bases, with 18 bases lying between them. CDR3 loop: CASSPWGEASSYEQYF. The CDR3 DNA follows: TGTGCCAGCAGCCCGTGGGGGGAGGCCAGCTCCTACGAGCAGTACTTC.

The rearrangement joins TRBV19 to TRBJ1-5; a weak D match, TRBD1 (5 bases). The CDR3 contains 18 residues. Germline CDR1 LNHDA, CDR2 SQIVND (reference sequence). V lost 7 bases and J lost 7, with 29 bases in between. In nucleotides, the CDR3 is TGTGCCAGTACCCCGACCGGGACGGCCTTTCCCCGAGACCAGCCCCAGCATTTT. It specifies CASTPTGTAFPRDQPQHF. Supplemented by reference TRBV19 and TRBJ1-5, the full variable domain reads DGGITQSPKYLFRKEGQNVTLSCEQNLNHDAMYWYRQDPGQGLRLIYYSQIVNDFQKGDIAEGYSVSREKKESFPLTVTSAQKNPTAFYLCASTPTGTAFPRDQPQHFGDGTRLSIL.

This chain uses TRBV5-1 with TRBJ2-5; TRBD1 is a possible D gene (6 bases). Deletions cut 5 bases from V and 5 bases from J, with 10 bases between. CDR3 size: 12 residues. Per germline, CDR1 SGHRS and CDR2 YFSETQ. This CDR3 reads CASRSGEETQYF. The DNA for the CDR3 is TGCGCCAGCAGGTCAGGGGAGGAGACCCAGTACTTC.

The CDR3 here is CASSGNTEAFF. The DNA for the CDR3 is TGCGCCAGCAGCGGTAACACTGAAGCTTTCTTT. The genes are TRBV5-1 and TRBJ1-1; D not certain. The V end lost 4 bases, the J end lost 2 bases, and 3 bases lay between the germline ends. Per germline, CDR1 SGHRS and CDR2 YFSETQ. This CDR3 contains 11 residues.